A selection of T cell receptor beta chains follows, all from one sample in a study of T cell responses to AZD1222 COVID-19 vaccine. Using immunoSEQ multiplex PCR, the repertoire was profiled, and TCRdb retains in-frame clones only, with some absent. The sample has roughly 160,000 clones, around nine tenths seen once. Specimen: peripheral blood, collected 28 days after the second AZD1222 dose. All receptors derive from an adult who received the AZD1222 COVID-19 vaccine. The CDR3 runs from the conserved cysteine through the conserved F or W. Each record gives: J gene, V gene, CDR3 protein.

J gene: TRBJ1-1
V gene: TRBV13
CDR3 protein: CASSLGGEAPAFF

J gene: TRBJ2-7
V gene: TRBV4-2
CDR3 protein: CASSQVQGGSYEQYF

J gene: TRBJ2-1
V gene: TRBV27
CDR3 protein: CASIWGEQFF

J gene: TRBJ1-4
V gene: TRBV30
CDR3 protein: CAWTGGNEKLFF

J gene: TRBJ2-1
V gene: TRBV30
CDR3 protein: CASNGRVVYEQFF

J gene: TRBJ2-7
V gene: TRBV6-2/TRBV6-3
CDR3 protein: CASSPGGWSYEQYF

J gene: TRBJ2-2
V gene: TRBV14
CDR3 protein: CASGLGLDTGELFF

J gene: TRBJ2-7
V gene: TRBV6-2/TRBV6-3
CDR3 protein: CASSYSSSGGYEQYF

J gene: TRBJ2-1
V gene: TRBV7-2
CDR3 protein: CASSLRTGSLEQFF

J gene: TRBJ2-7
V gene: TRBV27
CDR3 protein: CAPTGVEVYEQYF

J gene: TRBJ1-1
V gene: TRBV5-5
CDR3 protein: CASSARGREAFF

J gene: TRBJ2-1
V gene: TRBV3-1/TRBV3-2
CDR3 protein: CASSQGSRLADEQFF

J gene: TRBJ1-1
V gene: TRBV10-1
CDR3 protein: CASGGGTENTEAFF

J gene: TRBJ2-5
V gene: TRBV24-1
CDR3 protein: CATSDGQQETQYF

J gene: TRBJ1-2
V gene: TRBV29-1
CDR3 protein: CSVLPGYTF

J gene: TRBJ1-2
V gene: TRBV25-1
CDR3 protein: CASSGAALAGYGYTF

J gene: TRBJ1-1
V gene: TRBV9
CDR3 protein: CASSPPRGNTEAFF

J gene: TRBJ1-1
V gene: TRBV4-3
CDR3 protein: CASSQDTGQGTEAFF